The next 23 T cell receptor beta chains were all read from a single sample in a study of cytomegalovirus exposure and HLA in healthy donors. Amplification used 60 Vbeta primers and 13 Jbeta primers. Measured with immunoSEQ multiplex PCR; TCRdb has only the in-frame clones, and not every one. Here the sample spans more than 100,000 clones, roughly three quarters being singletons. Specimen: PBMCs. These receptors were taken from a woman in her fifties or sixties in good health and CMV-seronegative.

This clone was recorded only once. This chain uses TRBV28 with TRBJ1-2; D gene uncertain. Germline CDR1 MDHEN, CDR2 SYDVKM. CDR3 length: 13 amino acids. V lost 7 bases and J lost 1, with 10 bases in between. In DNA form, the CDR3 reads TGTGCCAGCAAGCCTAACTTTAACTATGGCTACACCTTC. This gives the protein CASKPNFNYGYTF.

In its sample, this clone was seen once. This chain joins TRBV19 and TRBJ2-5; 7 bases fit TRBD2. In germline, CDR1 is LNHDA, CDR2 SQIVND (reference sequence). V was clipped by 5 bases and J by 5 bases; unmatched bases: 8. The CDR3 consists of 14 residues. The CDR3 coding sequence is TGTGCCAGTAGTCTGGAGGGGCGGGGGGAGACCCAGTACTTC. Translating it yields CASSLEGRGETQYF.

The rearrangement links TRBV2 to TRBJ2-2, with D possibly TRBD2 on 5 matching bases. The CDR3 is 14 residues long. The germline V gene has CDR1 SNHLY and CDR2 FYNNEI. Trimming shortened V by 8 bases and J by 6 bases, and 16 bases separated the two germline ends. CDR3 coding DNA: TGTGCCAGCGTGGAGGAGGCCTCCGCCGGGGAGCTGTTTTTT. Amino acid sequence: CASVEEASAGELFF.

The sample holds a few counts of this clone. Relative to the germline gene, one junction end is altered; a read error may explain this. The V and J genes are TRBV7-7 and TRBJ2-3; 11 bases line up with TRBD1. The CDR3 spans 14 residues. Germline V CDR1 and CDR2: SSHAT, FNYEAQ (reference sequence). CDR3 DNA: TGTGCTAGCAGCTTAGGGACAGGGGGGGATACGCAGTATTTT. It yields the protein CASSLGTGGDTQYF.

The chain is built from TRBV5-1 and TRBJ2-3; 7 nucleotides line up with TRBD2. This CDR3 comprises 15 residues. V shed 5 bases and J 4 bases; nucleotides not matched to a gene: 10. CDR1 is SGHRS and CDR2 is YFSETQ in the germline V gene. CDR3 DNA: TGCGCCAGCAGTCCCCTAGCGGTATTTTCAGATACGCAGTATTTT. This sequence encodes CASSPLAVFSDTQYF. The full variable domain, its missing parts supplied by reference TRBV5-1 and TRBJ2-3, is KAGVTQTPRYLIKTRGQQVTLSCSPISGHRSVSWYQQTPGQGLQFLFEYFSETQRNKGNFPGRFSGRQFSNSRSEMNVSTLELGDSALYLCASSPLAVFSDTQYFGPGTRLTVL.

The rearrangement links TRBV28 to TRBJ1-6; 11 bases line up with TRBD1. This CDR3 is 19 amino acids long. The J segment lost 6 bases and the V segment lost 5 bases, leaving 15 bases of the junction unmatched. Germline lookup yields CDR1 MDHEN and CDR2 SYDVKM. CDR3 nucleotides: TGTGCCAGCAGTAGAGAAGGTCCCGGGACAGGGGGAGGTAATTCACCCCTCCACTTT. Protein sequence: CASSREGPGTGGGNSPLHF. Filled out from reference TRBV28 and TRBJ1-6, the complete variable domain reads DVKVTQSSRYLVKRTGEKVFLECVQDMDHENMFWYRQDPGLGLRLIYFSYDVKMKEKGDIPEGYSVSREKKERFSLILESASTNQTSMYLCASSREGPGTGGGNSPLHFGNGTRLTVT.

The chain combines TRBV7-9 with TRBJ2-2; D is possibly TRBD2 (7 bases). The CDR3 extends over 15 amino acids. The V and J ends lost 5 bases and 6 bases respectively, with 16 bases between them. Germline CDR1 SEHNR, CDR2 FQNEAQ (reference sequence). This CDR3 is CASSPGRGMPGELFF. The CDR3 region has the DNA TGTGCCAGCAGCCCGGGGAGGGGGATGCCCGGGGAGCTGTTTTTT.

This clone was observed a few times. The chain carries TRBV27 and TRBJ2-1; no definite D call. Germline V gene sequence: CDR1 MNHEY, CDR2 SMNVEV (reference sequence). CDR3 length: 13 amino acids. V was cut by 4 bases and J by 2 bases, with 6 bases left in between. CDR3 in DNA: TGTGCCAGCAGTTCGAGCGCCTACAATGAGCAGTTCTTC. Its protein product is CASSSSAYNEQFF.

This clone showed up just once. This chain links TRBV7-2 with TRBJ2-1, with 9 bases lining up with TRBD2. The CDR3 covers 17 residues. The J segment lost 8 bases and the V segment lost 4 bases, leaving 15 bases of the junction unmatched. Germline loops: CDR1 SGHTA, CDR2 FQGNSA. The chain's CDR3 is CASSSHRGGREGYEQFF. The CDR3 bases are TGTGCCAGCAGCTCCCATAGGGGCGGGCGGGAGGGCTATGAGCAGTTCTTC.

This clone was observed a few times. The gene calls are TRBV29-1 and TRBJ1-1, with 7 bases matching TRBD1. The CDR3 spans 13 residues. V shed 4 bases, J shed 0 bases, and the junction held 2 bases outside the gene matches. Germline V gene data show CDR1 as SQVTM and CDR2 as ANQGSEA. The CDR3 nucleotides are TGCAGCGTTGTAGGGACAGTGAACACTGAAGCTTTCTTT. Its translation: CSVVGTVNTEAFF.

The chain carries TRBV6-5 and TRBJ2-7, with D hard to call. With 6 bases removed from V and 6 bases from J, the gap between germline ends came to 9 bases. CDR1 is MNHEY, CDR2 SVGAGI, per germline. The CDR3 length is 11 residues. This CDR3 is CASRYTGEQYF. In nucleotides, the CDR3 is TGTGCCAGCAGATACACCGGCGAGCAGTACTTC.

This sequence joins TRBV28 and TRBJ2-5; 7 bases are a match to TRBD2. J gave up 4 bases and V 6 bases, and 8 bases lay outside the gene matches. This CDR3 is built from 14 residues. The V gene's germline CDR1 is MDHEN and CDR2 SYDVKM. CDR3 loop: CASSLDSGPETQYF. The CDR3 coding sequence is TGTGCCAGCAGCCTTGATAGCGGGCCAGAGACCCAGTACTTC.

The V gene is TRBV7-6, the J gene TRBJ2-5; tentatively, D is TRBD2 (6 bases). The J call could be wrong; TRBJ2-7 is a better fit for the DNA end. In germline, CDR1 is SGHVS, CDR2 FNYEAQ. This CDR3 contains 17 residues. The CDR3 DNA reads TGTGCCAGCAGCTTTCGAGACGGAGGGAAAGCGTCCTACGAGCAGTACTTC. The encoded protein is CASSFRDGGKASYEQYF.

This clone was recorded only once. This chain joins TRBV4-1 and TRBJ2-3, with 7 bases that match TRBD1. V lost 4 bases and J lost 2; bases outside the gene matches: 9. CDR1 and CDR2 (germline): MGHRA, YSYEKL. CDR3 size: 16 residues. The CDR3 loop reads CASSRGQPSDTDTQYF. CDR3 coding DNA: TGCGCCAGCAGCCGGGGACAGCCGTCGGACACAGATACGCAGTATTTT.

The J gene is TRBJ2-3, the V gene TRBV5-1, with 7 bases that match TRBD2. Per the germline V gene, CDR1 is SGHRS and CDR2 is YFSETQ. This CDR3 has 14 residues. V lost 4 bases and J lost 4; bases outside the gene matches: 6. The CDR3 sequence: CASSTGGGADTQYF. Written as DNA, the CDR3 is TGCGCCAGCAGCACCGGTGGGGGGGCAGATACGCAGTATTTT.

This clone was seen a handful of times. The chain is built from TRBV7-8 and TRBJ2-7, with TRBD2 matching over 8 bases. CDR1 is SGHVS and CDR2 is FQNEAQ in the germline V gene. V lost 5 bases, J lost 6 bases, and 3 bases stayed unmatched. This CDR3 is built from 12 residues. CDR3 residues: CASSVAGGEQYF. DNA of the CDR3: TGTGCCAGCAGCGTCGCGGGGGGCGAGCAGTACTTC.

The rearrangement joins TRBV27 to TRBJ1-2, with D unresolved. Trimming left V 9 bases short and J 3 bases short, with 11 bases between. The CDR3 has 12 amino acids. Germline lookup yields CDR1 MNHEY and CDR2 SMNVEV (reference sequence). The CDR3 DNA reads TGTGCCAGTCGGGGAGGGTACTATGGCTACACCTTC. Its protein product is CASRGGYYGYTF.

The chain employs TRBV28 and TRBJ1-4, with a possible D match to TRBD1 (5 bases). This CDR3 is built from 15 residues. Germline-derived CDR1 and CDR2 are MDHEN and SYDVKM. The germline V and J ends were trimmed by 2 bases and 2 bases, with 9 bases remaining between them. CDR3 sequence reads: CASSLLRGTNEKLFF. The CDR3, as DNA: TGTGCCAGCAGTTTACTAAGGGGTACTAATGAAAAACTGTTTTTT.

This chain uses TRBV28 with TRBJ1-5; unclear D gene. The V end lost 8 bases, the J end lost 5 bases, and 19 bases lay between the germline ends. The length of the CDR3 is 15 residues. Germline-derived CDR1 and CDR2 are MDHEN and SYDVKM. The CDR3 is CASLPAGGGDQPQHF. The CDR3 coding sequence is TGTGCCAGCCTACCAGCGGGCGGTGGGGATCAGCCCCAGCATTTT.

In its sample, this clone was seen a few times. The genes are TRBV28 and TRBJ1-2, with D possibly matching TRBD1 (6 bases). V lost 11 bases and J lost 4, with 17 bases in between. Germline V lookup: CDR1 MDHEN, CDR2 SYDVKM. The CDR3 has 13 residues. CDR3 region: CAGGAGRTYGYTF. CDR3 nucleotide sequence: TGTGCCGGGGGGGCGGGACGTACCTATGGCTACACCTTC.

The chain carries TRBV15 and TRBJ1-2; D unclear. The CDR3 is 13 amino acids. Germline CDR1 is LNHNV and CDR2 is YYDKDF (reference sequence). Trimming pared 7 bases from V and 4 bases from J, leaving 13 bases between. The DNA of the CDR3 is TGTGCCACCACAAGGGAGCCGGGCTATGGCTACACCTTC. It codes for CATTREPGYGYTF. Together with reference TRBV15 and TRBJ1-2, the CDR3 gives the full variable domain: DAMVIQNPRYQVTQFGKPVTLSCSQTLNHNVMYWYQQKSSQAPKLLFHYYDKDFNNEADTPDNFQSRRPNTSFCFLDIRSPGLGDTAMYLCATTREPGYGYTFGSGTRLTVV.

CDR3 sequence reads: CASSESGRGRETQYF. CDR3 in DNA: TGTGCCAGCAGCGAAAGTGGGAGAGGCCGTGAGACCCAGTACTTC. The V and J genes are TRBV7-8 and TRBJ2-5; weak D call: TRBD2 (5 bases). CDR3 length: 15 amino acids. V gave up 5 bases and J gave up 5 bases, with 18 bases separating them. The germline V gene encodes CDR1 SGHVS and CDR2 FQNEAQ. The full variable domain, in which reference TRBV7-8 and TRBJ2-5 provide the parts outside the CDR3, is GAGVSQSPRYKVAKRGQDVALRCDPISGHVSLFWYQQALGQGPEFLTYFQNEAQLDKSGLPSDRFFAERPEGSVSTLKIQRTQQEDSAVYLCASSESGRGRETQYFGPGTRLLVL.

This sequence joins TRBV9 and TRBJ2-1; a weak D match, TRBD1 (7 bases). The CDR3 extends over 17 amino acids. The V end lost 7 bases, the J end lost 7 bases, and 27 bases lay between the germline ends. In germline, CDR1 is SGDLS, CDR2 YYNGEE. CDR3 DNA sequence: TGTGCCAGCGGAACCCCCAGGGGGGCCGTGGGTGGGAATGAGCAGTTCTTC. Protein product: CASGTPRGAVGGNEQFF.